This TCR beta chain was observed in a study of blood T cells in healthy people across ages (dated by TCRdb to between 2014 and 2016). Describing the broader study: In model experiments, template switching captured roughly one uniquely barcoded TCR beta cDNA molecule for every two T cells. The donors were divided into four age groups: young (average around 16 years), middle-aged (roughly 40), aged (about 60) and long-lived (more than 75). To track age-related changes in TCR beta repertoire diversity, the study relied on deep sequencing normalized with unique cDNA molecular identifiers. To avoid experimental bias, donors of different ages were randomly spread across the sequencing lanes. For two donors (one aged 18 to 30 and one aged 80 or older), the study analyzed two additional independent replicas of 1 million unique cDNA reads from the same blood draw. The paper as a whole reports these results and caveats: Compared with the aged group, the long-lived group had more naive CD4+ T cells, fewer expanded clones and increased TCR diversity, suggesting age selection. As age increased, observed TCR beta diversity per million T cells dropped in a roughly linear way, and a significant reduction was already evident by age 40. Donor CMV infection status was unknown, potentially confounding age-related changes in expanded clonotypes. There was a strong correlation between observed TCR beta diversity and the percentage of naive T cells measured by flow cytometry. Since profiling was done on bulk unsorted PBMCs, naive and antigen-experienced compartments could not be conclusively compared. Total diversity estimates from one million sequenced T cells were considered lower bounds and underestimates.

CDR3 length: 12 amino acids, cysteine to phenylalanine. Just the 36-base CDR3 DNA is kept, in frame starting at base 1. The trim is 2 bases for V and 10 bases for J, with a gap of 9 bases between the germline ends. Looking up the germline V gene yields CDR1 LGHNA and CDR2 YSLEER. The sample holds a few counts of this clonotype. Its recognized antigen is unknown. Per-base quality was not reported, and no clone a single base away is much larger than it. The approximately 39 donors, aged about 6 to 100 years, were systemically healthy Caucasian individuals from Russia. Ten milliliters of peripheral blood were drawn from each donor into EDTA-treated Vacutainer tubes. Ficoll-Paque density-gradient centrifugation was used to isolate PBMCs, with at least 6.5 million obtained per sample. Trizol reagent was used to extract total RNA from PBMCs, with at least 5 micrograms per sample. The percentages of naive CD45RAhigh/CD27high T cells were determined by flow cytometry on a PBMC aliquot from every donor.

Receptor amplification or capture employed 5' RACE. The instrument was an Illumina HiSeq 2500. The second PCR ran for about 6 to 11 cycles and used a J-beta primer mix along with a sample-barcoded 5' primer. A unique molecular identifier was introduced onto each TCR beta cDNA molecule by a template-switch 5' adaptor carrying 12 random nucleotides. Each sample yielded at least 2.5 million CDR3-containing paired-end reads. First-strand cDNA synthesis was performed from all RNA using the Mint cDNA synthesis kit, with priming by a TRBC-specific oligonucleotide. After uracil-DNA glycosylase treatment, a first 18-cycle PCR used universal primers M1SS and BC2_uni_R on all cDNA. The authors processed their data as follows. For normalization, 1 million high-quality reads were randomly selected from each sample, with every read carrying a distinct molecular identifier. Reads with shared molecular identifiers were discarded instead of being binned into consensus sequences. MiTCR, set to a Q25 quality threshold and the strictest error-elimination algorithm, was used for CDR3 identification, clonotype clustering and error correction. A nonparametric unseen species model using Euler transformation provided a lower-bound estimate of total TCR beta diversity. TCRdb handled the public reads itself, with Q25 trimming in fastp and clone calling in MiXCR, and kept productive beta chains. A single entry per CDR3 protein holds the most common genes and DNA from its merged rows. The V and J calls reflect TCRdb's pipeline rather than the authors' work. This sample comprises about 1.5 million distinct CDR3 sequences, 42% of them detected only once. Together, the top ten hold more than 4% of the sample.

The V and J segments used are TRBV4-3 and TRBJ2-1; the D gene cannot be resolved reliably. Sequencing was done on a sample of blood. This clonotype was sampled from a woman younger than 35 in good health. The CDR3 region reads CASSQLHHEQFF. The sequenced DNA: TGCGCCAGCAGCCAACTCCACCACGAGCAGTTCTTC.